The 4 T cell receptor beta chains reported below all come from one sample, sequenced in a study of cytomegalovirus exposure and HLA in healthy donors. PCR primers comprised 60 Vbeta and 13 Jbeta primers. Sequencing was performed with immunoSEQ multiplex PCR; in TCRdb, only in-frame clones are kept and a portion is missing. The sample includes about 100,000 clones, roughly 74% of them seen just once. Sequencing was performed on PBMCs. The receptors shown here come from a woman in her seventies in good health and CMV-seropositive.

The chain combines TRBV5-1 with TRBJ2-3; D might be TRBD1 (6 bases). V was clipped by 0 bases and J by 4 bases, with 9 bases between them. Per germline, CDR1 SGHRS and CDR2 YFSETQ. The CDR3 totals 14 residues. Here the CDR3 reads CASSLVGAPDTQYF. CDR3 nucleotides: TGCGCCAGCAGCTTGGTGGGGGCCCCAGATACGCAGTATTTT. The full variable domain, with the rest looked up from reference TRBV5-1 and TRBJ2-3, is KAGVTQTPRYLIKTRGQQVTLSCSPISGHRSVSWYQQTPGQGLQFLFEYFSETQRNKGNFPGRFSGRQFSNSRSEMNVSTLELGDSALYLCASSLVGAPDTQYFGPGTRLTVL.

CDR3 amino acids: CASSYLGQYEQYF. The CDR3 DNA reads as TGTGCCAGCAGTTACCTGGGACAGTACGAGCAGTACTTC. The V gene is TRBV6-5, the J gene TRBJ2-7; 7 nucleotides match TRBD1. Germline CDR1 is MNHEY and CDR2 is SVGAGI. The V segment lost 2 bases and the J segment 4 bases; nucleotides outside the gene matches: 2. The CDR3 is 13 amino acids.

The V gene is TRBV7-9, the J gene TRBJ2-1; 11 nucleotides align to TRBD2. V gave up 0 bases and J gave up 8 bases; unmatched junction bases: 6. The CDR3 is 16 amino acids. Germline assignment: CDR1 SEHNR and CDR2 FQNEAQ (reference sequence). CDR3 bases: TGTGCCAGCAGCTTAGCACTAGCGGGAGTGTATGATGAGCAGTTCTTC. Translating it yields CASSLALAGVYDEQFF. Filled out from reference TRBV7-9 and TRBJ2-1, the complete variable domain reads DTGVSQNPRHKITKRGQNVTFRCDPISEHNRLYWYRQTLGQGPEFLTYFQNEAQLEKSRLLSDRFSAERPKGSFSTLEIQRTEQGDSAMYLCASSLALAGVYDEQFFGPGTRLTVL.

The CDR3 DNA sequence: TGTGCCAGCCCCTACGCGGGGACTAGGTCCCGTGTTACTTACAATGAGCAGTTCTTC. Translated: CASPYAGTRSRVTYNEQFF. The chain is built from TRBV2 and TRBJ2-1, with 8 bases identical to TRBD2. Germline V gene lookup returns CDR1 SNHLY and CDR2 FYNNEI. CDR3 length: 19 amino acids. J lost 4 bases, V lost 8 bases, and 22 bases had no gene match.